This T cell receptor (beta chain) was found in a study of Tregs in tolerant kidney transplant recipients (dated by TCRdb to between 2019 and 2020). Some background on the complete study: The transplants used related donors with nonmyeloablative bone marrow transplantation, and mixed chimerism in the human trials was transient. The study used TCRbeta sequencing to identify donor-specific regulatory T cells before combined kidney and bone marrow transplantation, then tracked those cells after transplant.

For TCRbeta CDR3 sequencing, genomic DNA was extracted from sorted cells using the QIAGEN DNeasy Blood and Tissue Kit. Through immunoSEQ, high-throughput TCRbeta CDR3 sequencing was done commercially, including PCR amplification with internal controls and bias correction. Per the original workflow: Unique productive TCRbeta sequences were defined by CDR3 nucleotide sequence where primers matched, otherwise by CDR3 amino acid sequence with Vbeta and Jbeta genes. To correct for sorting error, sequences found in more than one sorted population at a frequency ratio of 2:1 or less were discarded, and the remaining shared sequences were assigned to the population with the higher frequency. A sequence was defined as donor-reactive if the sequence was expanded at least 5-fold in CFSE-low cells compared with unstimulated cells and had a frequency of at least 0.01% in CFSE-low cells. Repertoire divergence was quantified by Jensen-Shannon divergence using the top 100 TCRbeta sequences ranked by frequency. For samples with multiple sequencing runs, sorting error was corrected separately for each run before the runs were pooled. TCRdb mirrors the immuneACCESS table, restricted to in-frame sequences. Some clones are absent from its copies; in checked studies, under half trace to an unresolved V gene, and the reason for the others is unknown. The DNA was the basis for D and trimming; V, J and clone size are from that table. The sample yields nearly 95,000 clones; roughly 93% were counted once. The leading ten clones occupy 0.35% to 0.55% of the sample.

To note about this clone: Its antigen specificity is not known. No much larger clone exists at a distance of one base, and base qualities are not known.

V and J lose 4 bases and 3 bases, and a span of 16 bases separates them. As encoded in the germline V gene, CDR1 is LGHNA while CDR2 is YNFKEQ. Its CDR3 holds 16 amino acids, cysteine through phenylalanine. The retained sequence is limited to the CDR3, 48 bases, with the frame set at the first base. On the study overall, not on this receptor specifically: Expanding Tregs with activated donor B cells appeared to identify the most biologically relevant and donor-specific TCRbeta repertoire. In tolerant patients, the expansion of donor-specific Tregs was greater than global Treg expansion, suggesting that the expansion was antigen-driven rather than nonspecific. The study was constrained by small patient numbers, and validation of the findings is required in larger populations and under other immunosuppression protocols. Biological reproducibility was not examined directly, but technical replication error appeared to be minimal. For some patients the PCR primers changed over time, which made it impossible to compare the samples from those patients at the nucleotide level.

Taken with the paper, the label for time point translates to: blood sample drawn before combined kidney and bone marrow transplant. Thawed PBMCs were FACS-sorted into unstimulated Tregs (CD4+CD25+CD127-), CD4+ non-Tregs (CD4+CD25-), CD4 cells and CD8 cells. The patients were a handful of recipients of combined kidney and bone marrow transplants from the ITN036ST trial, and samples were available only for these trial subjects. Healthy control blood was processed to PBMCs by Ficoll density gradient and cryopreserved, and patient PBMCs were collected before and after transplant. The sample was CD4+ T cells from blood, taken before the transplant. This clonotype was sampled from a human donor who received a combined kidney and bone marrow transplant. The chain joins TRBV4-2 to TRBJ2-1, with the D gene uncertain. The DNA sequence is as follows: TGTGCCAGCAGCCTCGAACCAGATCAATACTACAATGAGCAGTTCTTC. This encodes CASSLEPDQYYNEQFF.